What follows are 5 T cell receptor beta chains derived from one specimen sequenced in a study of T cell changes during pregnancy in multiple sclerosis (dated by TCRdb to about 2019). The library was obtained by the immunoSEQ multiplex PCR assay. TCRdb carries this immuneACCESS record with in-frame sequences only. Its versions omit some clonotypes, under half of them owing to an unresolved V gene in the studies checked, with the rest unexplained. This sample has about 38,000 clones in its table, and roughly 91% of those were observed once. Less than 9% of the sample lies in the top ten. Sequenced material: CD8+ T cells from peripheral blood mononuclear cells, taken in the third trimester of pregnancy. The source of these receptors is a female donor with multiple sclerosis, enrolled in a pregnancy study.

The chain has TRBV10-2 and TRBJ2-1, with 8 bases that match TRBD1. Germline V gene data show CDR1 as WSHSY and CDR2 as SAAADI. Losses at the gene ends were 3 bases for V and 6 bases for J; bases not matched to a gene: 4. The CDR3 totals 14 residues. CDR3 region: CASSEAGTGNEQFF. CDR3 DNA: TGCGCCAGCAGTGAAGCCGGGACAGGCAATGAGCAGTTCTTC.

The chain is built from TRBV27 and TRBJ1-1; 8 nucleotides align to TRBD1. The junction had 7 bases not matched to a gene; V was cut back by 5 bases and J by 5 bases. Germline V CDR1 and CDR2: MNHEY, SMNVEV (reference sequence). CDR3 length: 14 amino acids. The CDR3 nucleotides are TGTGCCAGCAGTCCGCACACAGGGGGAACTGAAGCTTTCTTT. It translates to CASSPHTGGTEAFF.

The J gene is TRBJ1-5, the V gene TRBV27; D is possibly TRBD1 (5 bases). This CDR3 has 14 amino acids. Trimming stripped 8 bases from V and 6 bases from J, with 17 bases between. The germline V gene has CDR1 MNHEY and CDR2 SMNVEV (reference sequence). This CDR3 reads CASSVGGAIQPQHF. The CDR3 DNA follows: TGTGCCAGCTCCGTCGGAGGGGCGATTCAGCCCCAGCATTTT.

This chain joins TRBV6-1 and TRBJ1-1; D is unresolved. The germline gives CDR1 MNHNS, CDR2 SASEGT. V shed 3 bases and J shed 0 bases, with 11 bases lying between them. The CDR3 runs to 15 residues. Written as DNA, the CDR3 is TGTGCCAGCAGTGAGCCCAGGCGTTTGAACACTGAAGCTTTCTTT. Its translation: CASSEPRRLNTEAFF.

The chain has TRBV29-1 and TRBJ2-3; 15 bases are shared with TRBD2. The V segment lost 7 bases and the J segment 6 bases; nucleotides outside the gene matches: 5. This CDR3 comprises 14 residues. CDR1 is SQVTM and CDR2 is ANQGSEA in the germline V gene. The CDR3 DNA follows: TGCAGCGGGGGACTAGCGGGGGGTAGGGATACGCAGTATTTT. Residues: CSGGLAGGRDTQYF.